A single sample gave rise to the 18 T cell receptor beta chains below, sequenced in a study of cytomegalovirus exposure and HLA in healthy donors (dated by TCRdb to 2017 to 2019). Library creation used the immunoSEQ multiplex PCR assay. The multiplex PCR relied on a mix of 60 forward primers for TCR Vbeta segments and 13 reverse primers for TCR Jbeta segments. This immuneACCESS table, as held by TCRdb, lists in-frame sequences with V and J called but not all clones. Of the missing ones, under half trace to an unresolved V gene in checked studies; the others have no known cause. The sample table lists a few hundred thousand clones, approximately 90% of them with a count of one. Clones ranked in the top ten supply less than 1.2% of the sample. Sequencing used PBMCs. These receptor sequences come from a woman younger than 35 in good health and CMV-seronegative.

This chain connects TRBV7-2 to TRBJ2-2; D gene unclear. The V and J ends lost 2 bases and 0 bases respectively, with 4 bases between them. The CDR3 is made up of 14 amino acids. Germline V lookup: CDR1 SGHTA, CDR2 FQGNSA. The CDR3: CASSLSPNTGELFF. The CDR3 DNA sequence: TGTGCCAGCAGCTTAAGCCCGAACACCGGGGAGCTGTTTTTT.

The V call is TRBV6-5, the J call TRBJ1-6; TRBD1 agrees at 9 bases. Germline-derived CDR1 and CDR2 are MNHEY and SVGAGI. With 0 bases clipped from V and 8 bases from J, the junction kept 5 bases outside the gene matches. The CDR3 contains 16 residues. The CDR3 reads CASSYSGQGLDSPLHF. CDR3 DNA: TGTGCCAGCAGTTACTCAGGACAGGGGCTTGATTCACCCCTCCACTTT.

The gene calls are TRBV18 and TRBJ2-7; 10 bases align to TRBD2. V lost 6 bases and J lost 5; bases outside the gene matches: 10. Looked up from germline, CDR1 is KGHSH and CDR2 is LQKENI. The CDR3 spans 15 residues. The CDR3 DNA reads TGTGCCAGCTCCCCTACTAGCGGGGTTAGGGACGAGCAGTACTTC. Translated: CASSPTSGVRDEQYF.

The V gene is TRBV27, the J gene TRBJ1-3; D is ambiguous. From germline, CDR1 is MNHEY and CDR2 SMNVEV (reference sequence). The CDR3 runs 16 residues. V gave up 3 bases and J gave up 0 bases, with 12 bases separating them. This CDR3 reads CASSFRGADSGNTIYF. Written as DNA, the CDR3 is TGTGCCAGCAGTTTCCGCGGAGCAGACTCTGGAAACACCATATATTTT.

The chain is built from TRBV4-3 and TRBJ2-5, with D perhaps matching TRBD2 (5 bases). TRBJ2-7 explains the end of the DNA better; the J call may be wrong. Germline loops: CDR1 LGHNA, CDR2 YSLEER. The CDR3 sequence is 16 residues long. The DNA for the CDR3 is TGCGCCAGCAGCCAAGGGTCCGGAGGAAGGGCCCACGAGCAGTACTTC. Protein product: CASSQGSGGRAHEQYF.

The chain has TRBV5-1 and TRBJ2-2, with 12 bases aligning to TRBD1. The CDR3 length is 16 residues. V lost 4 bases and J lost 5; bases outside the gene matches: 6. CDR1 and CDR2 (germline): SGHRS, YFSETQ. This CDR3 reads CASSTGTGGATGELFF. For the CDR3, the DNA is TGCGCCAGCAGCACCGGGACAGGGGGCGCGACCGGGGAGCTGTTTTTT.

As for this clone: The same CDR3 can be traced to other DNA sequences in this sample. V usage is TRBV15 and J usage is TRBJ2-1, with D hard to call. With 7 bases removed from V and 2 bases from J, the gap between germline ends came to 6 bases. Germline CDR1 and CDR2: LNHNV and YYDKDF (reference sequence). This CDR3 comprises 12 residues. CDR3 protein: CATTGTYNEQFF. CDR3 coding DNA: TGTGCCACCACCGGTACCTACAATGAGCAGTTCTTC. Full variable domain (rest looked up from reference TRBV15 and TRBJ2-1): DAMVIQNPRYQVTQFGKPVTLSCSQTLNHNVMYWYQQKSSQAPKLLFHYYDKDFNNEADTPDNFQSRRPNTSFCFLDIRSPGLGDTAMYLCATTGTYNEQFFGPGTRLTVL.

On this clone itself: This sample also contains other DNA sequences that code for the same CDR3. The rearrangement uses TRBV5-6 and TRBJ2-2, with D maybe TRBD2 (5 bases). This CDR3 has 11 amino acids. Germline V gene lookup returns CDR1 SGHDT and CDR2 YYEEEE. Trimming removed 5 bases at V and 9 bases at J, with 8 bases between. CDR3 protein: CASSLARELFF. CDR3 DNA: TGTGCCAGCAGTTTAGCGAGGGAGCTGTTTTTT.

This clone was counted once. One junction end disagrees with the germline gene, perhaps due to a read error. V usage is TRBV4-1 and J usage is TRBJ2-3; tentatively, D is TRBD1 or TRBD2 (6 bases each). The CDR3 covers 18 residues. The germline V gene encodes CDR1 MGHRA and CDR2 YSYEKL. CDR3 bases: TGCACCAGCAGCCAAGGGGGTCGGGGAGGCCCCAGCACAGATACGCAGTATTTT. Translated: CTSSQGGRGGPSTDTQYF.

This clone appeared a few times. The chain recombines TRBV2 with TRBJ2-5, with 11 bases lining up with TRBD1. Germline V gene data show CDR1 as SNHLY and CDR2 as FYNNEI. Losses at the gene ends were 4 bases for V and 5 bases for J; bases not matched to a gene: 3. This CDR3 contains 14 residues. Written as DNA, the CDR3 is TGTGCCAGCAGTGGGACAGGGGGCGCGGAGACCCAGTACTTC. It specifies CASSGTGGAETQYF.

V and J are TRBV27 and TRBJ2-7; 10 nucleotides line up with TRBD1. The CDR3 extends over 16 amino acids. J lost 2 bases, V lost 3 bases, and 7 bases had no gene match. Germline assignment: CDR1 MNHEY and CDR2 SMNVEV (reference sequence). The CDR3 sequence is CASSFIGTGATYEQYF. CDR3 coding DNA: TGTGCCAGCAGTTTTATCGGGACAGGGGCCACCTACGAGCAGTACTTC.

This rearrangement joins TRBV11-3 to TRBJ2-7; TRBD2 might be the D (6 bases). Germline loops: CDR1 SGHNT, CDR2 YENEEA. The CDR3 totals 15 residues. Between the trimmed V and J ends, which lost 5 bases and 4 bases, there was a span of 18 bases. As DNA, the CDR3 is TGTGCCAGCAGCCGGACGGGGCGGGGCGGGTACGAGCAGTACTTC. Translated, it gives CASSRTGRGGYEQYF.

The V and J genes are TRBV27 and TRBJ1-5; 9 bases agree with TRBD1. With 6 bases clipped from V and 4 bases from J, the junction kept 10 bases outside the gene matches. The CDR3 sequence is 16 residues long. CDR1 and CDR2 (germline): MNHEY, SMNVEV (reference sequence). The CDR3 coding sequence is TGTGCCAGCAGGATGACAGGGGGGGCGACGAATCAGCCCCAGCATTTT. Translating it yields CASRMTGGATNQPQHF.

The V call is TRBV6-5, the J call TRBJ1-5; 9 bases map to TRBD1. CDR3 size: 15 residues. The V segment lost 6 bases and the J segment 1 base; nucleotides outside the gene matches: 4. Germline CDR1 MNHEY, CDR2 SVGAGI. The DNA of the CDR3 is TGTGCCAGCAGCCCGGGACAGGGAAGCAATCAGCCCCAGCATTTT. Protein product: CASSPGQGSNQPQHF.

The chain joins TRBV2 to TRBJ2-3; 7 bases agree with TRBD1. CDR3 length: 15 amino acids. The germline V gene has CDR1 SNHLY and CDR2 FYNNEI. Trimming removed 7 bases from V and 4 bases from J; junction bases left unmatched: 11. The CDR3 region is CASTPRGQFADTQYF. The DNA for the CDR3 is TGTGCCAGCACCCCCCGGGGACAGTTCGCAGATACGCAGTATTTT.

This chain links TRBV10-1 with TRBJ2-3, with 9 positions matching TRBD2. Looked up from germline, CDR1 is WNHNN and CDR2 is SYGVQD (reference sequence). V lost 0 bases to trimming and J lost 4 bases; unmatched junction nucleotides: 5. The CDR3 has 16 residues. The CDR3 region is CASSESAGGPPDTQYF. The CDR3 region has the DNA TGCGCCAGCAGTGAGTCTGCGGGAGGGCCCCCAGATACGCAGTATTTT.

This chain uses TRBV6-5 with TRBJ1-1; a possible D gene is TRBD1 (6 bases). The CDR3 totals 15 residues. The germline gives CDR1 MNHEY, CDR2 SVGAGI. Trimming left V 0 bases short and J 1 base short, with 9 bases between. Written as DNA, the CDR3 is TGTGCCAGCAGTTACTCAGGACAGACGAACACTGAAGCTTTCTTT. This encodes CASSYSGQTNTEAFF.

The rearrangement uses TRBV7-2 and TRBJ1-1; D might be TRBD1 (6 bases). Trimming removed 5 bases at V and 11 bases at J, with 15 bases between. This CDR3 is 12 amino acids long. Germline lookup yields CDR1 SGHTA and CDR2 FQGNSA. The CDR3 DNA follows: TGTGCCAGCAGCGCGATCGGGGGGCAGGCTTTCTTT. This gives the protein CASSAIGGQAFF.